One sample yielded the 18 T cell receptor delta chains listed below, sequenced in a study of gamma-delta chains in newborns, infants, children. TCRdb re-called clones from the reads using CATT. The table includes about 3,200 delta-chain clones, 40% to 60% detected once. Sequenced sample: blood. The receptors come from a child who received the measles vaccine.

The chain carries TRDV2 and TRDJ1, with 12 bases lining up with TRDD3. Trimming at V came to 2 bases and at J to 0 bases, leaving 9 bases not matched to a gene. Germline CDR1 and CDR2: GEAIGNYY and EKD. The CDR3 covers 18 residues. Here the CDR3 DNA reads TGTGCCTGTGACATTATACTGGGGGATACCCGGTACACCGATAAACTCATCTTT. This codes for CACDIILGDTRYTDKLIF.

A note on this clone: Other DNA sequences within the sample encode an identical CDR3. The DNA of the CDR3 is TGTGCCTGTGACAGTACTGGGGGGATCTCCTGGGACACCCGACAGATGTTTTTC. Translating it yields CACDSTGGISWDTRQMFF. This rearrangement joins TRDV2 to TRDJ3; 8 bases map to TRDD3. Germline V gene sequence: CDR1 GEAIGNYY, CDR2 EKD. The CDR3 length is 18 residues. Trimming cost V 2 bases and J 0 bases; bases outside gene matches: 5.

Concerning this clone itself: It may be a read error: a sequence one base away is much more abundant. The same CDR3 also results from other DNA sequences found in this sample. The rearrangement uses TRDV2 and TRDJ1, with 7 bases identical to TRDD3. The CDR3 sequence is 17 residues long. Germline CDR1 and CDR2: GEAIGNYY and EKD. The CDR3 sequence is CACDSLGELKFTDKLIF. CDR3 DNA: TGCGCCTGTGACAGTTTGGGGGAGCTAAAGTTCACCGATAAACTCATCTTT.

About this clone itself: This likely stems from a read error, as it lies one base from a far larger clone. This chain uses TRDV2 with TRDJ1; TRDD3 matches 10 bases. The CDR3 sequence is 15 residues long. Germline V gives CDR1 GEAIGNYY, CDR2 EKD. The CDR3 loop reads CACGTLLGDTDKLIF. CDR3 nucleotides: TGTGCCTGTGGCACCCTACTGGGGGATACCGATAAACTCATCTTT.

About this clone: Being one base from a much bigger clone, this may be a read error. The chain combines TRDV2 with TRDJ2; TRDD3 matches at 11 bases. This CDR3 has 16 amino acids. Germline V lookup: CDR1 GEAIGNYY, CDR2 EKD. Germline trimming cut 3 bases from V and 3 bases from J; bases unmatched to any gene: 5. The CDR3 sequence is CACDAVGDTMTAQLFF. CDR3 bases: TGTGCCTGTGACGCGGTGGGGGATACGATGACAGCACAACTCTTCTTT.

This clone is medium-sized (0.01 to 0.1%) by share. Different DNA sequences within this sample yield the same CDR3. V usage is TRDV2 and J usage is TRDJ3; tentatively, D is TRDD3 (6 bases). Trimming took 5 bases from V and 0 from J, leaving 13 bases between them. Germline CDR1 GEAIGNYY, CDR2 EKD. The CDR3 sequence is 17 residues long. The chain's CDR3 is CACVGIQSSWDTRQMFF. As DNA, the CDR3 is TGTGCCTGTGTGGGGATCCAAAGCTCCTGGGACACCCGACAGATGTTTTTC.

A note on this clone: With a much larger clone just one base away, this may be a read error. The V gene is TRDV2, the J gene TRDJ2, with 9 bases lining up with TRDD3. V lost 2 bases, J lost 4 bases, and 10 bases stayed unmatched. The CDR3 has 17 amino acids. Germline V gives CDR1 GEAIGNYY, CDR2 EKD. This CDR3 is CACDKLGDLSSTAQLFF. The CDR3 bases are TGTGCCTGTGACAAGCTGGGGGATCTCTCTTCGACAGCACAACTCTTCTTT.

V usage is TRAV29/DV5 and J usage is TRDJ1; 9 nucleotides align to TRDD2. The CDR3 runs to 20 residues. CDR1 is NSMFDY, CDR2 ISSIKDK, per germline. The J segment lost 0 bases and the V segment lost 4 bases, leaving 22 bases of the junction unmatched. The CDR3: CAAAPSYFFRVGGDTDKLIF. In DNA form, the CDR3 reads TGTGCAGCAGCCCCTTCCTACTTTTTCCGCGTAGGGGGAGACACCGATAAACTCATCTTT.

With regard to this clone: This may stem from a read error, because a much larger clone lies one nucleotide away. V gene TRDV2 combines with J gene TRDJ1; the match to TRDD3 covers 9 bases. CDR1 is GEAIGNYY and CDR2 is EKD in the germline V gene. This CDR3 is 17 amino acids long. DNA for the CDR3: TGTGCCCGTGACACCCTTCTACTGGGGGACAACACCGATAAACTCATCTTT. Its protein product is CARDTLLLGDNTDKLIF.

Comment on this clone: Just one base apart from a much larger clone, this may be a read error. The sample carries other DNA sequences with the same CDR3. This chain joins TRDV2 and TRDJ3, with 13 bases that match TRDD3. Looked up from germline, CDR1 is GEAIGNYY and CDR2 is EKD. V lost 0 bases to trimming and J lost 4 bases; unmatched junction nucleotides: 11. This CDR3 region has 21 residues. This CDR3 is CACDTLLGDTRSSWDTRQMFF. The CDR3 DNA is TGTGCCTGTGACACCTTACTGGGGGATACGCGGAGCTCATGGGACACCCGACAGATGTTTTTC.

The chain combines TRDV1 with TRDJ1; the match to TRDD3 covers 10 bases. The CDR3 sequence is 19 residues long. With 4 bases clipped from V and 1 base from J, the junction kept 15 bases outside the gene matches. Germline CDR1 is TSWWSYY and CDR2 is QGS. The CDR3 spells CALGGDGRWWGIPTDKLIF. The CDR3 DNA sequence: TGTGCTCTTGGGGGAGACGGGCGGTGGTGGGGGATACCCACCGATAAACTCATCTTT.

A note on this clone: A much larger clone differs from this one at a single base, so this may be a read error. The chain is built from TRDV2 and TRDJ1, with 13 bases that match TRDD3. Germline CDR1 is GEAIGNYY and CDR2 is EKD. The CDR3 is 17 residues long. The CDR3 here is CACNTLLGDTYTDKLIF. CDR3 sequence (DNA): TGTGCCTGTAACACCTTACTGGGGGATACGTACACCGATAAACTCATCTTT.

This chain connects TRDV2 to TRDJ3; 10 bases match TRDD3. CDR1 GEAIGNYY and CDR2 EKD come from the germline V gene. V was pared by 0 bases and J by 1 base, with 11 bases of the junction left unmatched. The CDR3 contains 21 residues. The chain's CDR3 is CACDTAENWGMTSWDTRQMFF. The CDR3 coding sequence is TGTGCCTGTGACACCGCTGAGAACTGGGGGATGACTTCCTGGGACACCCGACAGATGTTTTTC.

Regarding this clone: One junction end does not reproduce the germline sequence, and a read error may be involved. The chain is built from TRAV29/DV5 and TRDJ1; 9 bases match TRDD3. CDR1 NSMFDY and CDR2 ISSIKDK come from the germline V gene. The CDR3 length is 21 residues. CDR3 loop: CAASAPLRLGDERTYTDKPIF. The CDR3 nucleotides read TGTGCAGCAAGCGCGCCTTTACGACTGGGGGACGAAAGGACGTACACCGATAAACCCATCTTT.

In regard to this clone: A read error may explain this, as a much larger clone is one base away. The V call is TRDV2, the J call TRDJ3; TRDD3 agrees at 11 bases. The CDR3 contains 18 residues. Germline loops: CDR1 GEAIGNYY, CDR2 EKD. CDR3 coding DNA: TGTGCCTGTGACACTGGGGGATACGGGTCCTGGGACGCCCGACAGATGTTTTTC. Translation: CACDTGGYGSWDARQMFF.

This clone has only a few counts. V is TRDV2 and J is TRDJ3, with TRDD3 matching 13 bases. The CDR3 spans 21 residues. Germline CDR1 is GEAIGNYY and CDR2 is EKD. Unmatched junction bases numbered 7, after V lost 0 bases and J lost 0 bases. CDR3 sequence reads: CACDTVLGDTLSSWDTRQMFF. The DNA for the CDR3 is TGTGCCTGTGACACCGTACTGGGGGATACGCTCAGCTCCTGGGACACCCGACAGATGTTTTTC.

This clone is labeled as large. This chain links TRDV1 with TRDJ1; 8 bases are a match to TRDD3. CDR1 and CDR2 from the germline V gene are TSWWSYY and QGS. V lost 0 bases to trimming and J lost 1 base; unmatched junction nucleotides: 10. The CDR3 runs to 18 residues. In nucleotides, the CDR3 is TGTGCTCTTGGGGAACTAACCTATAACTGGGGGTTCACCGATAAACTCATCTTT. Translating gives CALGELTYNWGFTDKLIF.

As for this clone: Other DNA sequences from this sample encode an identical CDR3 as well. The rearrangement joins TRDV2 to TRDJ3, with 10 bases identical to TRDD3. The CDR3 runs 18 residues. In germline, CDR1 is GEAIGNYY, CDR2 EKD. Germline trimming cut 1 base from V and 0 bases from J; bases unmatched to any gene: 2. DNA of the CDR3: TGTGCCTGTGACACTGGGGGATACTCCTCCTGGGACACCCGACAGATGTTTTTC. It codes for CACDTGGYSSWDTRQMFF.